This TCR beta chain was captured in a study of T-cell reconstitution after alpha-beta-depleted transplantation in children. The TCRbeta library incorporated unique molecular identifiers. TCRdb re-analysed the PCR reads in MiXCR, keeping a single row per CDR3 protein. Altogether roughly 310,000 distinct CDR3 sequences are present, 23% being singletons, with the ten largest covering roughly 9.7%. CDR3 length: 17 residues. Trimming stripped 5 bases from V and 0 bases from J, with 19 bases between. The germline CDR1 and CDR2 sequences are SGHTA and FQGNSA. This clonotype was recorded many times. The TCR originated in a male patient younger than 18 who had a stem cell transplant for acute lymphoblastic leukemia, so the T cells may come from the graft donor. This chain links TRBV7-2 with TRBJ1-2, with D unclear. Sequenced material: PBMCs, mostly from graft donor cells, taken 180 days after TCRalphabeta/CD19-depleted stem cell transplant. The CDR3 is CASSPTGGRRANYGYTF. For the CDR3, the DNA is TGTGCCAGCAGCCCCACGGGTGGCAGGCGGGCTAACTATGGCTACACCTTC.